Following are 17 T cell receptor beta chains from one sample sequenced in a study of response to subunit inactivated influenza vaccine. TCRdb ran MiXCR on the RT-PCR reads and lists one entry per CDR3 protein. The sample lists approximately 500,000 distinct CDR3 sequences; approximately 22% were seen once. In addition, the sample was reused for a study of T cells expressing NK-cell markers. This second study says: Generation of TCR beta cDNA was performed by 5'RACE template switching incorporating UMIs.

The sample in question was CD4+ T cells sorted from PBMCs, obtained about 12 days after vaccination. The receptor source for this set is a man aged 45-65 years who received an inactivated influenza vaccine.

This chain joins TRBV9 and TRBJ2-1; D might be TRBD1 or TRBD2, each matching 5 bases. Germline loops: CDR1 SGDLS, CDR2 YYNGEE. The CDR3 length is 15 residues. Trimming took 2 bases from V and 5 from J, leaving 14 bases between them. The CDR3 here is CASSVLSGTNNEQFF. CDR3 nucleotides: TGTGCCAGCAGCGTCCTATCCGGGACCAACAATGAGCAGTTCTTC.

In this sample, this clonotype turned up a few times. The J gene is TRBJ2-1, the V gene TRBV27; 9 bases map to TRBD2. This CDR3 region has 17 residues. The V gene end was trimmed by 4 bases and the J gene end by 7 bases; junction bases not matched to a gene: 14. Germline V gene data show CDR1 as MNHEY and CDR2 as SMNVEV (reference sequence). The CDR3 loop reads CASSSPRGGRAVNEQFF. The CDR3, as DNA: TGTGCCAGCAGTTCCCCCCGGGGCGGGAGGGCCGTAAATGAGCAGTTCTTC.

The chain couples TRBV12-3 or TRBV12-4 to TRBJ2-4; 10 nucleotides line up with TRBD1. The CDR3 has 15 amino acids. V lost 7 bases, J lost 6 bases, and 9 bases stayed unmatched. The CDR3 DNA reads as TGTGCCAGCACCCCTACCGGGACAGGGGTAAACATTCAGTACTTC. Translating it yields CASTPTGTGVNIQYF.

The chain employs TRBV5-4 and TRBJ2-5; maybe TRBD2 (6 bases). Germline CDR1 is SGHNT and CDR2 is YYREEE (reference sequence). V lost 1 base and J lost 12, with 16 bases in between. CDR3 length: 13 amino acids. For the CDR3, the DNA is TGTGCCAGCAGCTTGTTTGGGGGAGGAGGAGAGTACTTC. This translates into CASSLFGGGGEYF.

In this sample, this clonotype turned up a few times. The V and J genes are TRBV20-1 and TRBJ2-5, with 8 bases fitting TRBD1. The J segment lost 4 bases and the V segment lost 3 bases, leaving 7 bases of the junction unmatched. Germline lookup yields CDR1 DFQATT and CDR2 SNEGSKA (reference sequence). The CDR3 spans 14 residues. The CDR3 loop reads CSARTRGRLETQYF. DNA of the CDR3: TGCAGTGCTAGGACCAGGGGGCGCCTAGAGACCCAGTACTTC.

Only a few counts were recorded for this clonotype. This chain uses TRBV4-1 with TRBJ1-2; 9 bases fit TRBD1. V was clipped by 4 bases and J by 7 bases; unmatched bases: 7. Germline-derived CDR1 and CDR2 are MGHRA and YSYEKL. The CDR3 runs 14 residues. As DNA, the CDR3 is TGCGCCAGCAGCCCCTCGGACAGGGGAAGTGGCTACACCTTC. Protein: CASSPSDRGSGYTF.

The chain joins TRBV7-2 to TRBJ2-7, with D unclear. The CDR3 loop spans 15 amino acids. The germline CDR1 and CDR2 sequences are SGHTA and FQGNSA. V was trimmed by 5 bases and J by 3 bases, leaving 17 bases between them. CDR3 DNA: TGTGCCAGCAGCCCCCGCGGCCCTTCGGGCTACGAGCAGTACTTC. Residues: CASSPRGPSGYEQYF.

The rearrangement links TRBV25-1 to TRBJ2-5, with D perhaps matching TRBD1 or TRBD2 (5 bases each). This CDR3 has 15 amino acids. The V gene lost 3 bases and the J gene lost 5 bases, with 16 bases spanning the gap. The germline V gene has CDR1 MGHDK and CDR2 SYGVNS. CDR3 DNA sequence: TGTGCCAGCAGTGATACTATGGGGGTCCGGGAGACCCAGTACTTC. As protein: CASSDTMGVRETQYF. Using reference TRBV25-1 and TRBJ2-5 for the parts outside the CDR3, the full variable domain is EADIYQTPRYLVIGTGKKITLECSQTMGHDKMYWYQQDPGMELHLIHYSYGVNSTEKGDLSSESTVSRIRTEHFPLTLESARPSHTSQYLCASSDTMGVRETQYFGPGTRLLVL.

The sample holds a few counts of this clonotype. This chain joins TRBV9 and TRBJ2-1; 12 nucleotides line up with TRBD2. The CDR3 runs to 14 residues. Germline CDR1 reads SGDLS; CDR2 reads YYNGEE. Germline trimming cut 6 bases from V and 5 bases from J; bases unmatched to any gene: 3. CDR3 DNA sequence: TGTGCCAGCAACCGACTAGCGGGGGACAATGAGCAGTTCTTC. It codes for CASNRLAGDNEQFF.

V usage is TRBV12-3 or TRBV12-4 and J usage is TRBJ2-7, with D unresolved. The CDR3 contains 13 residues. V was pared by 6 bases and J by 6 bases, with 15 bases between. The CDR3 reads CASSPTHRAEQYF. In DNA, the CDR3 is TGTGCCAGCAGCCCGACCCATCGAGCCGAGCAGTACTTC.

This clonotype has just a few counts. This sequence joins TRBV12-3 or TRBV12-4 and TRBJ1-1; tentatively, D is TRBD1 (5 bases). CDR3 length: 15 amino acids. Trimming took 2 bases from V and 5 from J, leaving 15 bases between them. This CDR3 reads CASSLSSGARTEAFF. The CDR3 coding sequence is TGTGCCAGCAGTTTAAGTTCTGGGGCGCGAACTGAAGCTTTCTTT.

The genes are TRBV12-3 or TRBV12-4 and TRBJ2-5, with D perhaps assigned TRBD1 or TRBD2 (7 bases each). The CDR3 has 16 amino acids. V lost 0 bases, J lost 1 base, and 12 bases lay in between. CDR3 DNA sequence: TGTGCCAGCAGTTTAGCCAGGGGGGGTCCCCAAGAGACCCAGTACTTC. As protein: CASSLARGGPQETQYF.

The chain uses TRBV12-3 or TRBV12-4 and TRBJ1-1; TRBD1 might be the D (5 bases). V dropped 6 bases and J dropped 4 bases, with 15 bases sitting between them. The CDR3 consists of 14 residues. The DNA of the CDR3 is TGTGCCAGCAGCCTCAGGGCAGAGGTCACTGAAGCTTTCTTT. This codes for CASSLRAEVTEAFF.

The CDR3 loop reads CASSFRLAGRPWQFF. DNA of the CDR3: TGTGCCAGCAGTTTTAGGCTAGCGGGCCGACCGTGGCAGTTCTTC. The chain recombines TRBV28 with TRBJ2-1, with 8 bases lining up with TRBD2. The CDR3 contains 15 residues. The junction had 13 bases not matched to a gene; V was cut back by 3 bases and J by 12 bases. Germline V gene data show CDR1 as MDHEN and CDR2 as SYDVKM.

This clonotype was counted only a few times. V usage is TRBV10-3 and J usage is TRBJ2-2; 9 nucleotides align to TRBD1. CDR3 length equals 15 residues. Germline-derived CDR1 and CDR2 are ENHRY and SYGVKD. Losses at the gene ends were 6 bases for V and 1 base for J; bases not matched to a gene: 3. The CDR3 loop is CAIRLTGGNTGELFF. In DNA form, the CDR3 reads TGTGCCATCAGGTTGACAGGGGGGAACACCGGGGAGCTGTTTTTT.

Here the CDR3 reads CASSGRDRDREQYF. The CDR3 nucleotides read TGCGCCAGCAGTGGCCGGGACAGGGATCGCGAGCAGTACTTC. The V gene is TRBV10-2, the J gene TRBJ2-7, with 9 positions matching TRBD1. V lost 4 bases, J lost 6 bases, and 7 bases stayed unmatched. The CDR3 has 14 residues. CDR1 WSHSY and CDR2 SAAADI come from the germline V gene.

This chain uses TRBV19 with TRBJ1-1, with D possibly matching TRBD1 (5 bases). The V end lost 10 bases, the J end lost 0 bases, and 24 bases lay between the germline ends. From germline, CDR1 is LNHDA and CDR2 SQIVND (reference sequence). The CDR3 sequence is 17 residues long. The CDR3 spells CATHKPGGRGMNTEAFF. The DNA for the CDR3 is TGTGCCACCCACAAACCCGGGGGAAGGGGAATGAACACTGAAGCTTTCTTT.